The 30 T cell receptor beta chains listed next were all sequenced from one sample in a study of cytomegalovirus exposure and HLA in healthy donors. PCR was performed using 60 Vbeta and 13 Jbeta primers. Only in-frame clones appear in the TCRdb table, and some are missing; sequencing was by immunoSEQ multiplex PCR. This table lists approximately 120,000 clones. Sequenced: PBMCs. The receptors were sampled from a man aged 40-50 years in good health and CMV-seronegative.

This chain joins TRBV7-2 and TRBJ2-1; possibly TRBD1 for D (5 bases). V was cut by 4 bases and J by 0 bases, with 10 bases left in between. There are 15 residues in the CDR3. Germline values: CDR1 SGHTA, CDR2 FQGNSA. CDR3 protein: CASSSDSPSYNEQFF. The CDR3 DNA follows: TGTGCCAGCAGCTCCGACAGCCCCTCCTACAATGAGCAGTTCTTC.

V is TRBV6-5 and J is TRBJ1-2; 8 bases match TRBD1. The CDR3 consists of 13 residues. The trim removed 6 bases at V and 14 bases at J, leaving 14 bases unmatched. Germline-derived CDR1 and CDR2 are MNHEY and SVGAGI. The CDR3 reads CASSQPGQASGTF. The DNA of the CDR3 is TGTGCCAGCAGCCAACCGGGACAGGCGTCGGGTACCTTC.

The V gene is TRBV5-1, the J gene TRBJ2-7, with TRBD1 matching 10 bases. V dropped 1 base and J dropped 4; count of bases not matched to a gene: 5. Germline V gene data show CDR1 as SGHRS and CDR2 as YFSETQ. The length of the CDR3 is 15 residues. The CDR3 here is CASSLSTGGYYEQYF. In nucleotides, the CDR3 is TGCGCCAGCAGCTTGTCGACAGGGGGCTATTACGAGCAGTACTTC. Drawing the rest from reference TRBV5-1 and TRBJ2-7, the complete variable domain is KAGVTQTPRYLIKTRGQQVTLSCSPISGHRSVSWYQQTPGQGLQFLFEYFSETQRNKGNFPGRFSGRQFSNSRSEMNVSTLELGDSALYLCASSLSTGGYYEQYFGPGTRLTVT.

The genes are TRBV5-1 and TRBJ2-3; TRBD1 matches 10 bases. Germline V gives CDR1 SGHRS, CDR2 YFSETQ. V gave up 2 bases and J gave up 3 bases; unmatched junction bases: 3. The CDR3 is 15 amino acids. The DNA of the CDR3 is TGCGCCAGCAGCTTCACGGACAGGGGGACAGATACGCAGTATTTT. Translation: CASSFTDRGTDTQYF.

The CDR3 DNA reads TGTGCCAGTAGTACCCCCCCGGGGGGCAACACTGAAGCTTTCTTT. Amino acids: CASSTPPGGNTEAFF. The chain employs TRBV19 and TRBJ1-1, with D maybe TRBD1 (6 bases). Germline V gene data show CDR1 as LNHDA and CDR2 as SQIVND (reference sequence). The CDR3 contains 15 residues. V lost 4 bases and J lost 2, with 14 bases in between. Full variable domain (outside the CDR3, taken from reference TRBV19 and TRBJ1-1): DGGITQSPKYLFRKEGQNVTLSCEQNLNHDAMYWYRQDPGQGLRLIYYSQIVNDFQKGDIAEGYSVSREKKESFPLTVTSAQKNPTAFYLCASSTPPGGNTEAFFGQGTRLTVV.

The chain uses TRBV5-4 and TRBJ2-6, with TRBD1 matching over 7 bases. The V gene's germline CDR1 is SGHNT and CDR2 YYREEE (reference sequence). The CDR3 contains 16 residues. Trimming removed 3 bases from V and 3 bases from J; junction bases left unmatched: 6. The CDR3 loop reads CASSSTRTGGANVLTF. For the CDR3, the DNA is TGTGCCAGCAGCTCCACCCGGACAGGTGGGGCCAACGTCCTGACTTTC.

J is TRBJ1-2 and V is TRBV28; TRBD1 matches 10 bases. The V segment lost 5 bases and the J segment 5 bases; nucleotides outside the gene matches: 5. The germline gives CDR1 MDHEN, CDR2 SYDVKM. The CDR3 runs to 14 residues. This CDR3 is CASSDWTGGYGYTF. In nucleotides, the CDR3 is TGTGCCAGCAGTGACTGGACAGGGGGTTATGGCTACACCTTC.

The CDR3 spells CASSRGGTGGSVYGYTF. The CDR3 DNA reads TGTGCCAGCAGCCGCGGTGGGACAGGGGGTTCGGTGTATGGCTACACCTTC. The chain links TRBV11-3 to TRBJ1-2; 11 nucleotides line up with TRBD1. Germline V gene lookup returns CDR1 SGHNT and CDR2 YENEEA. The CDR3 covers 17 residues. V lost 5 bases, J lost 5 bases, and 13 bases stayed unmatched. Drawing the rest from reference TRBV11-3 and TRBJ1-2, the complete variable domain is EAGVVQSPRYKIIEKKQPVAFWCNPISGHNTLYWYLQNLGQGPELLIRYENEEAVDDSQLPKDRFSAERLKGVDSTLKIQPAELGDSAVYLCASSRGGTGGSVYGYTFGSGTRLTVV.

To note about this clone: One junction end disagrees with the germline gene, perhaps due to a read error. The V call is TRBV11-3, the J call TRBJ2-5; TRBD2 matches at 7 bases. The CDR3 extends over 14 amino acids. CDR1 is SGHNT, CDR2 YENEEA, per germline. The CDR3 DNA is TGTGCCAGCAGCTTAGAGGGCGGGAGTGCCTTCCCGGACTTC. Translated, it gives CASSLEGGSAFPDF.

The chain is built from TRBV7-8 and TRBJ2-7; 10 bases map to TRBD2. Losses at the gene ends were 6 bases for V and 1 base for J; bases not matched to a gene: 3. The V gene's germline CDR1 is SGHVS and CDR2 FQNEAQ. The CDR3 consists of 14 residues. CDR3 coding DNA: TGTGCCAGCAGTGTTAGCGGGGGGTCCTACGAGCAGTACTTC. The encoded protein is CASSVSGGSYEQYF. Filled out from reference TRBV7-8 and TRBJ2-7, the complete variable domain reads GAGVSQSPRYKVAKRGQDVALRCDPISGHVSLFWYQQALGQGPEFLTYFQNEAQLDKSGLPSDRFFAERPEGSVSTLKIQRTQQEDSAVYLCASSVSGGSYEQYFGPGTRLTVT.

The chain combines TRBV5-6 with TRBJ2-7; 9 bases line up with TRBD1. The CDR3 contains 16 residues. Unmatched junction bases numbered 9, after V lost 3 bases and J lost 2 bases. The germline CDR1 and CDR2 sequences are SGHDT and YYEEEE. CDR3 sequence (DNA): TGTGCCAGCAGCTGGGCCCGGGACAGGGCTACCTACGAGCAGTACTTC. Protein: CASSWARDRATYEQYF.

The chain joins TRBV9 to TRBJ1-6; D is undetermined. CDR1 is SGDLS, CDR2 YYNGEE, per germline. V lost 0 bases to trimming and J lost 4 bases, with 5 bases between them. The CDR3 runs to 14 residues. The CDR3 is CASSVDSYNSPLHF. For the CDR3, the DNA is TGTGCCAGCAGCGTAGACAGTTATAATTCACCCCTCCACTTT. Complete variable domain (other parts from reference TRBV9 and TRBJ1-6): DSGVTQTPKHLITATGQRVTLRCSPRSGDLSVYWYQQSLDQGLQFLIQYYNGEERAKGNILERFSAQQFPDLHSELNLSSLELGDSALYFCASSVDSYNSPLHFGNGTRLTVT.

With regard to this clone: Other nucleotide sequences in the sample specify the same CDR3. The V and J genes are TRBV19 and TRBJ1-5; 7 bases line up with TRBD1. Germline CDR1 and CDR2: LNHDA and SQIVND (reference sequence). V shed 2 bases and J 2 bases; nucleotides not matched to a gene: 0. The CDR3 length is 14 residues. CDR3 in DNA: TGTGCCAGTAGTATAACAGGGGGCAATCAGCCCCAGCATTTT. It translates to CASSITGGNQPQHF.

The rearrangement joins TRBV7-2 to TRBJ2-3; D gene unclear. Germline V CDR1 and CDR2: SGHTA, FQGNSA. Trimming removed 5 bases at V and 5 bases at J, with 5 bases between. This CDR3 is built from 11 residues. CDR3 loop: CASSREDTQYF. The DNA for the CDR3 is TGTGCCAGCAGCCGAGAAGATACGCAGTATTTT.

The chain joins TRBV4-2 to TRBJ2-7, with 9 bases matching TRBD2. Per germline, CDR1 LGHNA and CDR2 YNFKEQ. The junction had 5 bases not matched to a gene; V was cut back by 2 bases and J by 0 bases. This CDR3 comprises 16 residues. CDR3 coding DNA: TGTGCCAGCAGCCAACTTGGGCGGGAGGGCTCCTACGAGCAGTACTTC. Its translation: CASSQLGREGSYEQYF.

This chain uses TRBV6-6 with TRBJ2-1, with 9 bases identical to TRBD2. Germline V lookup: CDR1 MNHNY, CDR2 SVGAGI (reference sequence). V shed 5 bases and J 9 bases; nucleotides not matched to a gene: 2. The CDR3 contains 12 residues. The CDR3 region has the DNA TGTGCCAGCAGTCCGACTAGCGGTGAGCAGTTCTTC. Translation gives CASSPTSGEQFF.

The rearrangement links TRBV29-1 to TRBJ1-1; 8 bases agree with TRBD1. Unmatched junction bases numbered 6, after V lost 4 bases and J lost 11 bases. Germline V CDR1 and CDR2: SQVTM, ANQGSEA. The CDR3 has 11 amino acids. This CDR3 reads CSVADREGAFF. The CDR3 nucleotides are TGCAGCGTTGCGGACAGGGAAGGCGCTTTCTTT.

The CDR3 protein is CASSTPGLVGGAQYF. CDR3 bases: TGTGCCAGCAGCACCCCGGGACTAGTGGGAGGTGCGCAGTATTTT. The chain uses TRBV11-3 and TRBJ2-3; TRBD2 matches at 8 bases. Germline CDR1 reads SGHNT; CDR2 reads YENEEA. The J segment lost 10 bases and the V segment lost 5 bases, leaving 14 bases of the junction unmatched. The CDR3 loop spans 15 amino acids. The full variable domain, with the rest looked up from reference TRBV11-3 and TRBJ2-3, is EAGVVQSPRYKIIEKKQPVAFWCNPISGHNTLYWYLQNLGQGPELLIRYENEEAVDDSQLPKDRFSAERLKGVDSTLKIQPAELGDSAVYLCASSTPGLVGGAQYFGPGTRLTVL.

This sequence joins TRBV4-1 and TRBJ2-3; 8 bases map to TRBD2. J gave up 1 base and V 2 bases, and 14 bases lay outside the gene matches. CDR1 is MGHRA and CDR2 is YSYEKL in the germline V gene. This CDR3 has 19 amino acids. CDR3 amino acids: CASSQRLPPAGVRTDTQYF. The CDR3 DNA reads as TGCGCCAGCAGCCAAAGGTTGCCGCCAGCGGGAGTTCGCACAGATACGCAGTATTTT.

With respect to this clone: The sample has other DNA sequences that encode this CDR3 too. The V gene is TRBV6-5, the J gene TRBJ2-3; D perhaps matches TRBD1 (6 bases). Trimming removed 7 bases from V and 6 bases from J, with 11 bases in between. The CDR3 is 12 residues long. Germline values: CDR1 MNHEY, CDR2 SVGAGI. This CDR3 is CASTRQGDTQYF. The CDR3 coding sequence is TGTGCCAGCACGAGGCAGGGGGATACGCAGTATTTT.

The chain uses TRBV6-1 and TRBJ2-7; 7 bases fit TRBD2. Per germline, CDR1 MNHNS and CDR2 SASEGT. The CDR3 consists of 14 residues. J was trimmed by 1 base and V by 5 bases; bases with no gene match: 5. The CDR3 coding sequence is TGTGCCAGCAGTCCGACGGGGGGTTCCTACGAGCAGTACTTC. It is translated as CASSPTGGSYEQYF.

V usage is TRBV6-9 and J usage is TRBJ1-5; 9 bases agree with TRBD1. Germline loops: CDR1 MNHGY, CDR2 SVAAGI. This CDR3 has 16 amino acids. After removal of 3 bases from V and 7 bases from J, the junction contained 10 bases not matched to a gene. CDR3 DNA: TGTGCCAGCAGTTACCCCAGGACAGGGGTTGGGCAGCCCCAGCATTTT. Protein sequence: CASSYPRTGVGQPQHF.

The gene calls are TRBV5-1 and TRBJ2-1; TRBD2 matches at 8 bases. The CDR3 covers 14 residues. Germline V lookup: CDR1 SGHRS, CDR2 YFSETQ. Trimming cost V 1 base and J 8 bases; bases outside gene matches: 5. The CDR3 is CASSLWVLADEQFF. The CDR3 region has the DNA TGCGCCAGCAGCTTGTGGGTACTAGCGGATGAGCAGTTCTTC. The full variable domain, in which reference TRBV5-1 and TRBJ2-1 provide the parts outside the CDR3, is KAGVTQTPRYLIKTRGQQVTLSCSPISGHRSVSWYQQTPGQGLQFLFEYFSETQRNKGNFPGRFSGRQFSNSRSEMNVSTLELGDSALYLCASSLWVLADEQFFGPGTRLTVL.

V and J are TRBV11-3 and TRBJ1-2, with a weak D call TRBD1 (5 bases). Germline-derived CDR1 and CDR2 are SGHNT and YENEEA. Trimming took off 5 bases at V and 8 bases at J, with 21 bases between the two ends. This CDR3 comprises 15 residues. CDR3 in DNA: TGTGCCAGCAGCCCTACTTCCGGGCCAACAGGAGGCTACACCTTC. It translates to CASSPTSGPTGGYTF.

The chain has TRBV7-9 and TRBJ2-3, with TRBD2 matching 10 bases. This CDR3 is built from 16 residues. Germline CDR1 is SEHNR and CDR2 is FQNEAQ (reference sequence). J gave up 2 bases and V 4 bases, and 6 bases lay outside the gene matches. CDR3 residues: CASSYRTSGNTDTQYF. DNA for the CDR3: TGTGCCAGCAGCTATAGGACTAGCGGAAACACAGATACGCAGTATTTT.

According to its frequency, this clone is medium-sized (0.01 to 0.1%). The chain uses TRBV27 and TRBJ1-5; D unresolved. Germline CDR1 MNHEY, CDR2 SMNVEV (reference sequence). There are 14 residues in the CDR3. V was trimmed by 5 bases and J by 4 bases, leaving 12 bases between them. The CDR3 region has the DNA TGTGCCAGCAGTCCAGGTGGAACTAATCAGCCCCAGCATTTT. It yields the protein CASSPGGTNQPQHF.

The V and J genes are TRBV30 and TRBJ2-7; TRBD1 matches at 10 bases. In germline, CDR1 is GTSNPN, CDR2 SVGIG (reference sequence). This CDR3 contains 13 residues. J was trimmed by 1 base and V by 3 bases; bases with no gene match: 0. CDR3 bases: TGTGCCTGGAGGGGACAGGGGTCCTACGAGCAGTACTTC. This translates into CAWRGQGSYEQYF.

This rearrangement joins TRBV19 to TRBJ2-7; 8 bases are a match to TRBD1. The ends lost 5 bases at V and 0 bases at J; junction bases unmatched: 6. The CDR3 is 15 amino acids. Germline V lookup: CDR1 LNHDA, CDR2 SQIVND (reference sequence). The CDR3 loop is CASSSGQGSSYEQYF. The DNA for the CDR3 is TGTGCCAGTAGTTCCGGACAGGGTAGCTCCTACGAGCAGTACTTC.

The chain links TRBV6-1 to TRBJ2-5, with 10 nucleotides matching TRBD1. V lost 7 bases, J lost 5 bases, and 10 bases stayed unmatched. The CDR3 is 15 amino acids. CDR1 and CDR2 (germline): MNHNS, SASEGT. The CDR3 region has the DNA TGTGCCAGCACCGTGACAGGGGGCGTATCGGAGACCCAGTACTTC. Residues: CASTVTGGVSETQYF.

This chain links TRBV19 with TRBJ2-7; 12 bases agree with TRBD1. The CDR3 totals 14 residues. J gave up 4 bases and V 11 bases, and 9 bases lay outside the gene matches. From germline, CDR1 is LNHDA and CDR2 SQIVND (reference sequence). CDR3 DNA: TGTGCCTCTAGGGACAGGGGGCACAGTTACGAGCAGTACTTC. Translating it yields CASRDRGHSYEQYF. The whole variable domain, remainder taken from reference TRBV19 and TRBJ2-7, is DGGITQSPKYLFRKEGQNVTLSCEQNLNHDAMYWYRQDPGQGLRLIYYSQIVNDFQKGDIAEGYSVSREKKESFPLTVTSAQKNPTAFYLCASRDRGHSYEQYFGPGTRLTVT.